This entry lists 29 T cell receptor beta chains sequenced from one sample in a study of cytomegalovirus exposure and HLA in healthy donors. Both 60 Vbeta primers and 13 Jbeta primers went into the PCR. The data were produced by immunoSEQ multiplex PCR, yet TCRdb's version contains in-frame clones alone and is incomplete. The repertoire holds over 40,000 clones, with approximately 70% as singletons. The sequenced sample consisted of PBMCs. The receptor set was obtained from a man aged 30 to 45 in good health and CMV-seronegative.

The chain links TRBV30 to TRBJ2-7; tentatively, D is TRBD1 (5 bases). The CDR3 length is 15 residues. V was pared by 2 bases and J by 2 bases, with 16 bases between. CDR1 is GTSNPN, CDR2 SVGIG, per germline (reference sequence). The CDR3 is CAWSSGYSAAYEQYF. The CDR3 coding sequence is TGTGCCTGGAGTTCAGGGTATTCAGCCGCCTACGAGCAGTACTTC. The whole variable domain, filled in from reference TRBV30 and TRBJ2-7, reads SQTIHQWPATLVQPVGSPLSLECTVEGTSNPNLYWYRQAAGRGLQLLFYSVGIGQISSEVPQNLSASRPQDRQFILSSKKLLLSDSGFYLCAWSSGYSAAYEQYFGPGTRLTVT.

V is TRBV5-1 and J is TRBJ2-2; TRBD1 might be the D (6 bases). The V and J ends lost 8 bases and 4 bases respectively, with 15 bases between them. This CDR3 is built from 14 residues. Germline CDR1 and CDR2: SGHRS and YFSETQ. This CDR3 reads CASGVGAGTGELFF. The CDR3 DNA reads as TGCGCCAGTGGTGTGGGGGCTGGCACCGGGGAGCTGTTTTTT. The full variable domain, in which reference TRBV5-1 and TRBJ2-2 provide the parts outside the CDR3, is KAGVTQTPRYLIKTRGQQVTLSCSPISGHRSVSWYQQTPGQGLQFLFEYFSETQRNKGNFPGRFSGRQFSNSRSEMNVSTLELGDSALYLCASGVGAGTGELFFGEGSRLTVL.

In this sample, this clone turned up a few times. The chain is built from TRBV5-1 and TRBJ2-5; D is uncertain. This CDR3 has 16 residues. Germline CDR1 reads SGHRS; CDR2 reads YFSETQ. With 4 bases removed from V and 2 bases from J, the gap between germline ends came to 18 bases. This CDR3 is CASSLFFQVGQETQYF. The DNA of the CDR3 is TGCGCCAGCAGCCTTTTTTTCCAGGTTGGGCAAGAGACCCAGTACTTC.

V gene TRBV29-1 combines with J gene TRBJ2-1; 10 bases line up with TRBD2. V lost 1 base to trimming and J lost 3 bases; unmatched junction nucleotides: 6. The germline V gene has CDR1 SQVTM and CDR2 ANQGSEA. The CDR3 length is 16 residues. CDR3 in amino acids: CSVEVLSGRGYNEQFF. CDR3 DNA sequence: TGCAGCGTTGAAGTCCTCAGCGGGAGGGGCTACAATGAGCAGTTCTTC.

A remark on this clone: The germline gene is not matched at one end of the junction; a read error may be the cause. The chain uses TRBV5-1 and TRBJ2-7; a weak D match, TRBD1 (6 bases). Germline-derived CDR1 and CDR2 are SGHRS and YFSETQ. This CDR3 comprises 16 residues. In DNA, the CDR3 is TGCGCCAGCAGCTTTGCAGCGACAGGCGTATCCTTCGAGCAGTACTTC. This translates into CASSFAATGVSFEQYF.

This chain uses TRBV5-8 with TRBJ2-7; tentative D call: TRBD1 (5 bases). Trimming stripped 0 bases from V and 0 bases from J, with 13 bases between. The CDR3 has 16 residues. Germline lookup yields CDR1 SGHTS and CDR2 YDEGEE. CDR3 loop: CASSLVGHKSSYEQYF. CDR3 in DNA: TGTGCCAGCAGCTTGGTCGGACACAAGAGCTCCTACGAGCAGTACTTC.

This clone was observed a single time. The genes are TRBV5-1 and TRBJ2-5; 7 bases map to TRBD1. The germline gives CDR1 SGHRS, CDR2 YFSETQ. The J segment lost 5 bases and the V segment lost 3 bases, leaving 10 bases of the junction unmatched. The CDR3 runs 15 residues. Here the CDR3 DNA reads TGCGCCAGCAGCTCTACGACAGGGATCGGGGAGACCCAGTACTTC. Amino acids: CASSSTTGIGETQYF.

A few counts support this clone. CDR3 protein: CASSPQLGAEQYF. The CDR3 coding sequence is TGTGCCAGCTCACCACAATTGGGCGCCGAGCAGTACTTC. The chain is built from TRBV18 and TRBJ2-7; unclear D gene. Germline V CDR1 and CDR2: KGHSH, LQKENI. The V end was cut by 1 base, the J end by 6 bases, with 10 bases between. CDR3 length: 13 residues.

The rearrangement joins TRBV5-4 to TRBJ1-2, with D tentatively TRBD1 (6 bases). The V end was cut by 4 bases, the J end by 4 bases, with 17 bases between. Germline V gene data show CDR1 as SGHNT and CDR2 as YYREEE (reference sequence). The CDR3 has 15 amino acids. The CDR3 region has the DNA TGTGCCAGCAGCAACGCACCCGGGACAAGCTATGGCTACACCTTC. Translated, it gives CASSNAPGTSYGYTF.

The rearrangement uses TRBV29-1 and TRBJ2-1; the D gene is possibly TRBD1 (6 bases). This CDR3 spans 11 amino acids. Trimming took 0 bases from V and 15 from J, leaving 12 bases between them. The V gene's germline CDR1 is SQVTM and CDR2 ANQGSEA. In nucleotides, the CDR3 is TGCAGCGTTGAAGACCGACAGGCGCGGTTCTTC. It encodes CSVEDRQARFF.

The chain employs TRBV30 and TRBJ1-2, with D tentatively TRBD1 (6 bases). The V and J ends lost 3 bases and 2 bases respectively, with 16 bases between them. This CDR3 spans 15 amino acids. Germline V gene sequence: CDR1 GTSNPN, CDR2 SVGIG (reference sequence). In DNA form, the CDR3 reads TGTGCCTGGAGCGCATCAGGGAGGGGGAACTATGGCTACACCTTC. It yields the protein CAWSASGRGNYGYTF.

V is TRBV5-4 and J is TRBJ2-3; 9 nucleotides align to TRBD2. Trimming cost V 4 bases and J 4 bases; bases outside gene matches: 4. The CDR3 is 14 amino acids. CDR1 and CDR2 (germline): SGHNT, YYREEE (reference sequence). The CDR3 DNA sequence: TGTGCCAGCAGCGCGGCTAGCGGGGCAGATACGCAGTATTTT. It is translated as CASSAASGADTQYF.

CDR3 sequence (DNA): TGTGCCACCAGCGGGGGGGTGAACACTGAAGCTTTCTTT. Residues: CATSGGVNTEAFF. The genes are TRBV15 and TRBJ1-1, with a possible D match to TRBD1 (5 bases). Germline-derived CDR1 and CDR2 are LNHNV and YYDKDF (reference sequence). The germline V and J ends were trimmed by 5 bases and 0 bases, with 7 bases remaining between them. The CDR3 extends over 13 amino acids.

The chain couples TRBV5-6 to TRBJ2-2; possible D gene TRBD1, 5 bases. In germline, CDR1 is SGHDT, CDR2 YYEEEE. The CDR3 spans 16 residues. Between the trimmed V and J ends, which lost 0 bases and 4 bases, there was a span of 13 bases. The CDR3 bases are TGTGCCAGCAGCTTGGCTCTTGCAGGGATCACCGGGGAGCTGTTTTTT. This translates into CASSLALAGITGELFF.

The genes are TRBV6-1 and TRBJ2-3; D remains ambiguous. Between the trimmed V and J ends, which lost 0 bases and 7 bases, there was a span of 8 bases. The V gene's germline CDR1 is MNHNS and CDR2 SASEGT. The CDR3 is made up of 13 amino acids. The CDR3 loop reads CASSEARLHTQYF. For the CDR3, the DNA is TGTGCCAGCAGTGAAGCGCGGCTACATACGCAGTATTTT.

The chain combines TRBV5-1 with TRBJ1-1, with 10 bases aligning to TRBD1. CDR1 is SGHRS, CDR2 YFSETQ, per germline. This CDR3 has 15 residues. The J segment lost 0 bases and the V segment lost 6 bases, leaving 5 bases of the junction unmatched. The CDR3, as DNA: TGCGCCAGCATCCGGGACAGGGGCATGAACACTGAAGCTTTCTTT. It specifies CASIRDRGMNTEAFF.

J is TRBJ2-7 and V is TRBV7-7; 7 bases line up with TRBD2. V was pared by 5 bases and J by 3 bases, with 10 bases of the junction left unmatched. This CDR3 is 15 amino acids long. Germline V CDR1 and CDR2: SSHAT, FNYEAQ (reference sequence). CDR3 in amino acids: CASSPWPGGIYEQYF. CDR3 nucleotide sequence: TGTGCCAGCAGCCCCTGGCCCGGGGGGATCTACGAGCAGTACTTC.

The chain joins TRBV2 to TRBJ2-7, with 9 bases fitting TRBD2. The CDR3 has 15 amino acids. Germline loops: CDR1 SNHLY, CDR2 FYNNEI. J gave up 1 base and V 11 bases, and 12 bases lay outside the gene matches. CDR3 amino acids: CAGSRGLAGSYEQYF. Here the CDR3 DNA reads TGTGCCGGATCCCGTGGGCTAGCGGGATCCTACGAGCAGTACTTC.

This clone was seen a few times. J is TRBJ1-5 and V is TRBV6-5; TRBD1 might be the D (6 bases). Germline CDR1 is MNHEY and CDR2 is SVGAGI. V dropped 0 bases and J dropped 4 bases, with 10 bases sitting between them. The length of the CDR3 is 15 residues. The CDR3 here is CASSYSRTANQPQHF. In DNA, the CDR3 is TGTGCCAGCAGTTACTCACGGACAGCAAATCAGCCCCAGCATTTT.

The gene calls are TRBV6-5 and TRBJ1-6; TRBD1 aligns across 10 bases. The CDR3 is 14 amino acids. J was trimmed by 6 bases and V by 10 bases; bases with no gene match: 6. The germline gives CDR1 MNHEY, CDR2 SVGAGI. The CDR3 here is CATRQGAANSPLHF. CDR3 nucleotide sequence: TGTGCCACCCGACAGGGGGCGGCTAATTCACCCCTCCACTTT.

This clone came up once. J is TRBJ2-1 and V is TRBV4-2; 9 bases line up with TRBD2. Germline loops: CDR1 LGHNA, CDR2 YNFKEQ. The CDR3 has 15 amino acids. The V gene end was trimmed by 1 base and the J gene end by 2 bases; junction bases not matched to a gene: 0. CDR3 DNA sequence: TGTGCCAGCAGCCAAGGACTAGCGGCCTACAATGAGCAGTTCTTC. Protein sequence: CASSQGLAAYNEQFF.

The J gene is TRBJ2-7, the V gene TRBV7-9; D gene unclear. The length of the CDR3 is 11 residues. Looked up from germline, CDR1 is SEHNR and CDR2 is FQNEAQ (reference sequence). V was clipped by 2 bases and J by 6 bases, with 5 bases between them. The CDR3 loop is CASSLFSEQYF. The CDR3 nucleotides are TGTGCCAGCAGCTTATTCAGCGAGCAGTACTTC.

The chain links TRBV5-1 to TRBJ1-1; D may be TRBD1 (6 bases). This CDR3 has 15 amino acids. Per germline, CDR1 SGHRS and CDR2 YFSETQ. Trimming left V 3 bases short and J 0 bases short, with 12 bases between. The CDR3 sequence is CASSSGQILNTEAFF. CDR3 in DNA: TGCGCCAGCAGCTCGGGACAAATTTTGAACACTGAAGCTTTCTTT.

The rearrangement uses TRBV27 and TRBJ1-5, with D tentatively TRBD1 (6 bases). The CDR3 extends over 17 amino acids. Germline V gives CDR1 MNHEY, CDR2 SMNVEV (reference sequence). Trimming removed 6 bases at V and 3 bases at J, with 21 bases between. CDR3: CASRDIRGGMNNQPQHF. The CDR3 DNA reads TGTGCCAGCAGGGATATCAGGGGAGGGATGAACAATCAGCCCCAGCATTTT.

The table lists this clone with a count of one. The chain joins TRBV30 to TRBJ2-7; no definite D call. Germline V gives CDR1 GTSNPN, CDR2 SVGIG (reference sequence). The CDR3 loop spans 13 amino acids. Trimming removed 3 bases at V and 2 bases at J, with 11 bases between. The DNA for the CDR3 is TGTGCCTGGAGGGCACAGTCCCCCTACGAGCAGTACTTC. As protein: CAWRAQSPYEQYF.

The CDR3 region is CASSGSGTRWETQYF. The CDR3 region has the DNA TGTGCCAGCAGTGGGTCGGGGACTAGGTGGGAGACCCAGTACTTC. The V gene is TRBV2, the J gene TRBJ2-5, with TRBD2 matching 8 bases. The V gene end was trimmed by 4 bases and the J gene end by 5 bases; junction bases not matched to a gene: 9. Germline lookup yields CDR1 SNHLY and CDR2 FYNNEI. This CDR3 region has 15 residues.

The rearrangement joins TRBV30 to TRBJ1-5; D remains ambiguous. V lost 0 bases and J 5 bases, leaving 14 bases between the germline ends. The CDR3 runs 15 residues. CDR1 and CDR2 from the germline V gene are GTSNPN and SVGIG (reference sequence). CDR3 protein: CAWSVRGLLDQPQHF. The CDR3 coding sequence is TGTGCCTGGAGTGTACGAGGACTGTTAGATCAGCCCCAGCATTTT.

V and J are TRBV11-2 and TRBJ2-1; no firm D call. CDR3 length: 13 amino acids. Germline values: CDR1 SGHAT, CDR2 FQNNGV. V lost 0 bases, J lost 5 bases, and 5 bases lay in between. The CDR3 region is CASSLDRNNEQFF. In DNA form, the CDR3 reads TGTGCCAGCAGCTTAGACCGTAACAATGAGCAGTTCTTC.

J is TRBJ1-1 and V is TRBV12-5; D might be TRBD1 (5 bases). Per the germline V gene, CDR1 is LGHNT and CDR2 is FRNRAP. This CDR3 has 17 residues. V lost 0 bases and J lost 0, with 14 bases in between. CDR3 protein: CASGLVNYRLMNTEAFF. Here the CDR3 DNA reads TGTGCTAGTGGTTTGGTGAACTACAGGTTGATGAACACTGAAGCTTTCTTT.